The T cell receptor (beta chain) described here comes from a study of radiotherapy plus CTLA-4 blockade in lung cancer. Study-wide background: Across the patients, objective responses occurred in more than 15%, and disease control in roughly 31%. Study findings and constraints: It was early blood T cell clone dynamics, with interferon-beta, that reportedly best predicted response. An expansion of tumor-derived TCR clones occurred in blood after radiotherapy plus ipilimumab.

Points on this clone: The antigen is not known.

The V end was cut by 0 bases, the J end by 7 bases, with 13 bases between. The CDR3 sequence is 14 residues long. Germline V lookup: CDR1 SGHRS, CDR2 YFSETQ. TCRdb keeps only in-frame clones here, not all; method: immunoSEQ multiplex PCR. Among some 60,000 clones listed, roughly four fifths were seen once. Focal radiation with ipilimumab CTLA-4 blockade was given to patients with chemo-refractory metastatic non-small-cell lung cancer. The gene calls are TRBV5-1 and TRBJ1-2, with D perhaps matching TRBD1 (6 bases). The source was peripheral blood, collected from a patient treated with radiotherapy plus ipilimumab. This TCR was recovered from a human donor with non-small cell lung cancer who had a complete response to radiotherapy plus ipilimumab. In nucleotides, the CDR3 is TGCGCCAGCAGCTTGGAGGCAGGGGCTGGTGGCTACACCTTC. It encodes CASSLEAGAGGYTF.